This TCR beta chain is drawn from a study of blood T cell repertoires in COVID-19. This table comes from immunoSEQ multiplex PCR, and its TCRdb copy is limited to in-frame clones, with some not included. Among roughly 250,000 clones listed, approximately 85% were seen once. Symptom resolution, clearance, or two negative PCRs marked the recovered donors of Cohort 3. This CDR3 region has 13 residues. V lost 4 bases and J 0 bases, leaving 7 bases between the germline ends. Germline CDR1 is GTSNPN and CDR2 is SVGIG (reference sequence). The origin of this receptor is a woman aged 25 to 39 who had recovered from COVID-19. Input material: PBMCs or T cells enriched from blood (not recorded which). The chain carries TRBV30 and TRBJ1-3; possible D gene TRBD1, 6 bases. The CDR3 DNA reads TGTGCCTGGAAGGACAGCTCTGGAAACACCATATATTTT. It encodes CAWKDSSGNTIYF.